This is a list of T cell receptor beta chains from one sample in a study of shared clonotypes between healthy human individuals. The method was immunoSEQ multiplex PCR; TCRdb's version includes in-frame clones alone and lacks a portion of them. This table holds 2,500,000 or so clones, roughly 93% found once. Input material: naive CD4+ T cells from PBMCs. These receptors all stem from a man between 18 and 29 years old in good health. Some clones in this sample may be carry-over from other donors' samples. Both conserved end residues are part of each CDR3. Fields, in order: D gene, clone size, CDR3 length, J gene, V gene, CDR3 protein, CDR3 DNA. A D gene is named only where the DNA matches it firmly. Some rows mark clone size as missing; the rest say once, few, many or name a class of expanded clone.

d_gene: NA
abundance: NA
len: 14
j_gene: TRBJ1-5
v_gene: TRBV9
CDR3aa: CASSATSGEQPQHF
CDR3nt: TGTGCCAGCAGCGCAACTTCAGGGGAACAGCCCCAGCATTTT

d_gene: NA
abundance: NA
len: 15
j_gene: TRBJ2-5
v_gene: TRBV7-9
CDR3aa: CASSLDRGFQETQYF
CDR3nt: TGTGCCAGCAGCTTAGACCGAGGGTTCCAAGAGACCCAGTACTTC

d_gene: TRBD1
abundance: NA
len: 15
j_gene: TRBJ1-4
v_gene: TRBV18
CDR3aa: CASSPRQGTDEKLFF
CDR3nt: TGTGCCAGCTCACCGCGTCAGGGGACAGATGAAAAACTGTTTTTT

d_gene: NA
abundance: NA
len: 17
j_gene: TRBJ2-2
v_gene: TRBV19
CDR3aa: CASSIVETPGVTGELFF
CDR3nt: TGTGCCAGTAGTATAGTCGAGACCCCTGGGGTCACCGGGGAGCTGTTTTTT

d_gene: NA
abundance: NA
len: 17
j_gene: TRBJ2-5
v_gene: TRBV4-2
CDR3aa: CASSLGARANVGETQYF
CDR3nt: TGTGCCAGCAGCCTGGGGGCCAGGGCCAATGTAGGAGAGACCCAGTACTTC

d_gene: TRBD2
abundance: NA
len: 14
j_gene: TRBJ2-1
v_gene: TRBV13
CDR3aa: CASSRLAGYNEQFF
CDR3nt: TGTGCCAGCAGCAGACTAGCGGGCTACAATGAGCAGTTCTTC

d_gene: NA
abundance: NA
len: 17
j_gene: TRBJ2-5
v_gene: TRBV4-1
CDR3aa: CASSQAAVRWVGETQYF
CDR3nt: TGCGCCAGCAGCCAAGCGGCCGTGCGTTGGGTCGGGGAGACCCAGTACTTC

d_gene: NA
abundance: once
len: 15
j_gene: TRBJ2-2
v_gene: TRBV5-4
CDR3aa: CASSLVAPNTGELFF
CDR3nt: TGTGCCAGCAGCTTGGTAGCACCGAACACCGGGGAGCTGTTTTTT

d_gene: NA
abundance: once
len: 14
j_gene: TRBJ1-1
v_gene: TRBV7-2
CDR3aa: CASSLEVTNTEAFF
CDR3nt: TGTGCCAGCAGCTTAGAAGTGACGAACACTGAAGCTTTCTTT

d_gene: NA
abundance: NA
len: 13
j_gene: TRBJ1-1
v_gene: TRBV7-3
CDR3aa: CASSQTRNTEAFF
CDR3nt: TGTGCCAGCAGCCAAACAAGAAACACTGAAGCTTTCTTT

d_gene: NA
abundance: NA
len: 13
j_gene: TRBJ1-1
v_gene: TRBV29-1
CDR3aa: CSVAGIMNTEAFF
CDR3nt: TGCAGCGTCGCCGGGATTATGAACACTGAAGCTTTCTTT

d_gene: TRBD1
abundance: NA
len: 14
j_gene: TRBJ2-1
v_gene: TRBV19
CDR3aa: CASGEGQGYNEQFF
CDR3nt: TGTGCCAGCGGAGAGGGACAGGGTTACAATGAGCAGTTCTTC

d_gene: TRBD2
abundance: NA
len: 17
j_gene: TRBJ2-7
v_gene: TRBV9
CDR3aa: CASSVAPSGRAVDEQYF
CDR3nt: TGTGCCAGCAGCGTAGCTCCTAGCGGGAGGGCGGTCGACGAGCAGTACTTC

d_gene: TRBD1
abundance: few
len: 12
j_gene: TRBJ1-5
v_gene: TRBV6-5
CDR3aa: CATGQGNQPQHF
CDR3nt: TGTGCCACCGGACAGGGGAACCAGCCCCAGCATTTT

d_gene: NA
abundance: NA
len: 15
j_gene: TRBJ1-3
v_gene: TRBV6-1
CDR3aa: CASSEVPGGGSTIYF
CDR3nt: TGTGCCAGCAGTGAAGTCCCGGGGGGAGGAAGCACCATATATTTT

d_gene: TRBD1
abundance: NA
len: 16
j_gene: TRBJ1-1
v_gene: TRBV27
CDR3aa: CASSSRGQGSYTEAFF
CDR3nt: TGTGCCAGCAGTTCCCGGGGACAGGGGAGTTACACTGAAGCTTTCTTT

d_gene: NA
abundance: NA
len: 11
j_gene: TRBJ2-3
v_gene: TRBV2
CDR3aa: CASSAPDTQYF
CDR3nt: TGTGCCAGCAGTGCGCCAGATACGCAGTATTTT

d_gene: TRBD2
abundance: once
len: 14
j_gene: TRBJ2-3
v_gene: TRBV28
CDR3aa: CASSLGLAGGRQYF
CDR3nt: TGTGCCAGCAGTTTGGGGCTAGCGGGAGGGCGGCAGTATTTT

d_gene: NA
abundance: NA
len: 11
j_gene: TRBJ2-7
v_gene: TRBV6-6
CDR3aa: CASSYIGEQYF
CDR3nt: TGCGCCAGCAGTTACATCGGCGAGCAGTACTTC

d_gene: NA
abundance: once
len: 13
j_gene: TRBJ2-7
v_gene: TRBV23-1
CDR3aa: CATNSPGCYEQYF
CDR3nt: TGCGCCACTAACTCTCCGGGTTGCTACGAGCAGTACTTC

d_gene: TRBD1
abundance: NA
len: 16
j_gene: TRBJ2-3
v_gene: TRBV5-8
CDR3aa: CASRTGTGGLTDTQYF
CDR3nt: TGTGCCAGCCGGACCGGGACAGGGGGTTTGACAGATACGCAGTATTTT

d_gene: NA
abundance: NA
len: 11
j_gene: TRBJ1-1
v_gene: TRBV11-3
CDR3aa: CASSSGDGDFF
CDR3nt: TGTGCCAGCAGCTCAGGGGACGGGGACTTCTTT

d_gene: TRBD1
abundance: NA
len: 15
j_gene: TRBJ2-7
v_gene: TRBV18
CDR3aa: CASSPLQGASYEQYF
CDR3nt: TGTGCCAGCTCACCACTACAGGGGGCGTCCTACGAGCAGTACTTC

d_gene: NA
abundance: NA
len: 15
j_gene: TRBJ1-2
v_gene: TRBV28
CDR3aa: CASSLLESGGRGYTF
CDR3nt: TGTGCCAGCAGTTTATTAGAGAGCGGGGGACGTGGCTACACCTTC

d_gene: NA
abundance: NA
len: 16
j_gene: TRBJ2-7
v_gene: TRBV28
CDR3aa: CASSSSGGNTAYEQYF
CDR3nt: TGTGCCAGCAGTTCATCGGGCGGGAACACTGCCTACGAGCAGTACTTC

d_gene: NA
abundance: NA
len: 17
j_gene: TRBJ1-3
v_gene: TRBV11-2
CDR3aa: CASSSARGSSSGNTIYF
CDR3nt: TGTGCCAGCAGCTCCGCGCGGGGTAGTTCGTCTGGAAACACCATATATTTT

d_gene: NA
abundance: NA
len: 13
j_gene: TRBJ1-5
v_gene: TRBV28
CDR3aa: CASRWGGAQPQHF
CDR3nt: TGTGCCAGCCGGTGGGGGGGGGCGCAGCCCCAGCATTTT

d_gene: TRBD1
abundance: NA
len: 13
j_gene: TRBJ1-2
v_gene: TRBV9
CDR3aa: CASSGSGGEGYTF
CDR3nt: TGTGCCAGCAGCGGGTCAGGGGGTGAGGGCTACACCTTC

d_gene: TRBD2
abundance: NA
len: 14
j_gene: TRBJ2-3
v_gene: TRBV2
CDR3aa: CASLTSDYTDTQYF
CDR3nt: TGTGCCAGCCTCACTAGCGACTACACAGATACGCAGTATTTT

d_gene: NA
abundance: NA
len: 14
j_gene: TRBJ2-5
v_gene: TRBV6-5
CDR3aa: CATTGGGTQETQYF
CDR3nt: TGTGCCACCACTGGCGGGGGCACTCAAGAGACCCAGTACTTC

d_gene: NA
abundance: NA
len: 19
j_gene: TRBJ1-4
v_gene: TRBV4-1
CDR3aa: CASSQDTRKRLATNEKLFF
CDR3nt: TGCGCCAGCAGCCAAGATACCAGAAAGAGATTGGCAACTAATGAAAAACTGTTTTTT

d_gene: NA
abundance: NA
len: 11
j_gene: TRBJ1-4
v_gene: TRBV29-1
CDR3aa: CSVEEGEKLFF
CDR3nt: TGCAGCGTTGAAGAAGGAGAAAAACTGTTTTTT

d_gene: NA
abundance: NA
len: 14
j_gene: TRBJ1-1
v_gene: TRBV7-2
CDR3aa: CASSLSGRNTEAFF
CDR3nt: TGTGCCAGCAGCTTATCGGGTAGGAACACTGAAGCTTTCTTT

d_gene: TRBD2
abundance: NA
len: 15
j_gene: TRBJ2-7
v_gene: TRBV6-1
CDR3aa: CASSLIAGGSYEQYF
CDR3nt: TGTGCCAGCAGCCTTATAGCGGGAGGGTCCTACGAGCAGTACTTC

d_gene: TRBD2
abundance: NA
len: 13
j_gene: TRBJ2-5
v_gene: TRBV7-3
CDR3aa: CASSLSGGKTQYF
CDR3nt: TGTGCCAGCAGCTTATCCGGGGGGAAGACCCAGTACTTC

d_gene: NA
abundance: NA
len: 13
j_gene: TRBJ2-7
v_gene: TRBV28
CDR3aa: CASSLSGPYEQYF
CDR3nt: TGTGCCAGCAGTTTGTCCGGTCCCTACGAGCAGTACTTC

d_gene: NA
abundance: NA
len: 15
j_gene: TRBJ1-3
v_gene: TRBV7-7
CDR3aa: CASSLSPLSGNTIYF
CDR3nt: TGTGCCAGCAGCCTATCCCCCCTCTCTGGAAACACCATATATTTT

d_gene: NA
abundance: NA
len: 13
j_gene: TRBJ2-7
v_gene: TRBV5-1
CDR3aa: CASSLRRDYEQYF
CDR3nt: TGCGCCAGCAGCTTAAGAAGGGACTACGAGCAGTACTTC

d_gene: NA
abundance: NA
len: 17
j_gene: TRBJ1-3
v_gene: TRBV5-1
CDR3aa: CASSLGGAINSGNTIYF
CDR3nt: TGCGCCAGCAGCTTGGGTGGAGCGATAAACTCTGGAAACACCATATATTTT

d_gene: NA
abundance: NA
len: 15
j_gene: TRBJ1-5
v_gene: TRBV30
CDR3aa: CAWSKTSGANQPQHF
CDR3nt: TGTGCCTGGAGTAAGACCAGTGGGGCTAATCAGCCCCAGCATTTT